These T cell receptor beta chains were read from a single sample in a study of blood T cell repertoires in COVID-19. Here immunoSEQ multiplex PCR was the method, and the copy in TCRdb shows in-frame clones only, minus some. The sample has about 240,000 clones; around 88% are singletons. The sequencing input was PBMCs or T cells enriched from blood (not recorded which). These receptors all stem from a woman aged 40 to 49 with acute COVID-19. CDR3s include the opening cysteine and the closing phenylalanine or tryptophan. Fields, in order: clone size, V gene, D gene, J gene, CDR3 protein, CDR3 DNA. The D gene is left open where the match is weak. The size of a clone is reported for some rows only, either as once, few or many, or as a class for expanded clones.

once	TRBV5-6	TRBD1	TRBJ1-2	CASSTDRRYGYTF	TGTGCCAGCAGCACGGACAGGAGGTATGGCTACACCTTC
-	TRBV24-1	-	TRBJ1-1	CATIIPGHQNTEAFF	TGTGCCACCATTATCCCGGGACACCAGAACACTGAAGCTTTCTTT
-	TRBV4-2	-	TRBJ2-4	CASSQDRERDLAKNIQYF	TGTGCCAGCAGCCAAGACCGGGAGAGGGACTTGGCCAAAAACATTCAGTACTTC
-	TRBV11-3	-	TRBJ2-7	CASLGAGEYEQYF	TGTGCCAGCTTAGGGGCAGGGGAATACGAGCAGTACTTC
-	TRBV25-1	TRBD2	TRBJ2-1	CASSEAGAGGREQFF	TGTGCCAGCAGTGAAGCGGGGGCGGGAGGTCGTGAGCAGTTCTTC
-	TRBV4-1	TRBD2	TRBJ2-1	CASSLDASSGDSYNEQFF	TGCGCCAGCAGCCTGGACGCTTCTAGCGGAGATTCCTACAATGAGCAGTTCTTC
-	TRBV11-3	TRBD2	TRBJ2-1	CASSIGTSGSDEQFF	TGTGCCAGCAGCATCGGGACTAGCGGGAGCGATGAGCAGTTCTTC
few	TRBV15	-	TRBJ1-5	CATSREFTEPQSNQPQHF	TGTGCCACCAGCAGAGAATTCACGGAACCACAGAGCAATCAGCCCCAGCATTTT
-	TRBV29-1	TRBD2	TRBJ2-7	CSVVTGGYEQYF	TGCAGCGTTGTGACCGGGGGGTACGAGCAGTACTTC
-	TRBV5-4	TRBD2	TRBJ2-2	CASSHPPSGKNTGELFF	TGTGCCAGCAGCCATCCACCTAGCGGGAAGAACACCGGGGAGCTGTTTTTT
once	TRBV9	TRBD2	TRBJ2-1	CASSPAGDNEQFF	TGTGCCAGCAGCCCAGCGGGGGACAATGAGCAGTTCTTC
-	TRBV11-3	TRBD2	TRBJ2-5	CASSRLAPSQETQYF	TGTGCCAGCAGCAGACTAGCGCCCTCCCAAGAGACCCAGTACTTC
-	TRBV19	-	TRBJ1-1	CASSKPGDTEAFF	TGTGCCAGTAGCAAGCCAGGGGATACTGAAGCTTTCTTT
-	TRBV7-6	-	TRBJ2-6	CASSLPTLQSSGANVLTF	TGTGCCAGCAGCTTACCCACCCTACAGTCCTCTGGGGCCAACGTCCTGACTTTC
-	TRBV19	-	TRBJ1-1	CASSPSIPMNTEAFF	TGTGCCAGTAGTCCGTCGATACCTATGAACACTGAAGCTTTCTTT
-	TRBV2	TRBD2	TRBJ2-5	CASSLAGGEETQYF	TGTGCCAGCAGTCTAGCGGGAGGAGAAGAGACCCAGTACTTC
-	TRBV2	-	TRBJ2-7	CASSAASHSYEQYF	TGTGCCAGCAGTGCGGCTAGCCATTCCTACGAGCAGTACTTC
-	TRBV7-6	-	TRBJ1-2	CASSSYYGYTF	TGTGCCAGCAGCTCATACTATGGCTACACCTTC
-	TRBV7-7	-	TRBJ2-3	CASSLGSGIGTDTQYF	TGTGCTAGCAGCTTGGGGTCCGGGATTGGGACAGATACGCAGTATTTT
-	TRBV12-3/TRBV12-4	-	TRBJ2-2	CASRQGVELFF	TGTGCCAGCAGGCAGGGTGTGGAGCTGTTTTTT
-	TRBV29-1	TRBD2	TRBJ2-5	CSVETSGIQETQYF	TGCAGCGTTGAGACTAGCGGGATTCAAGAGACCCAGTACTTC
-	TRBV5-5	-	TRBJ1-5	CASSLVEASQPQHF	TGTGCCAGCAGCTTGGTGGAGGCGAGTCAGCCCCAGCATTTT
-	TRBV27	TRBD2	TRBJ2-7	CASSFGGGSTYEQYF	TGTGCCAGCAGTTTTGGGGGAGGGTCCACCTACGAGCAGTACTTC
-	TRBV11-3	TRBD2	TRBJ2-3	CASTPRTSGRDTQYF	TGTGCCAGCACCCCGCGGACTAGCGGGAGGGATACGCAGTATTTT
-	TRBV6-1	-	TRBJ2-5	CASSEAGQTQYF	TGTGCCAGCAGTGAAGCGGGGCAGACCCAGTACTTC
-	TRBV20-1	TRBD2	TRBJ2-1	CSASVAGQGLINEQFF	TGCAGTGCTAGTGTCGCCGGCCAGGGACTAATCAATGAGCAGTTCTTC
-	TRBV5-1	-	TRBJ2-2	CASSSRVTGELFF	TGCGCCAGCAGCTCCAGGGTTACCGGGGAGCTGTTTTTT
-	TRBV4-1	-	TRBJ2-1	CASSPTGNSYNEQFF	TGCGCCAGCAGTCCAACGGGAAATTCCTACAATGAGCAGTTCTTC
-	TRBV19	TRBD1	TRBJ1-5	CASSIPRGRSNQPQHF	TGTGCCAGTAGTATTCCCAGGGGGCGTAGCAATCAGCCCCAGCATTTT
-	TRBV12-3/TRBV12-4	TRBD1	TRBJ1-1	CASSFDRAEAFF	TGTGCCAGCAGCTTCGACAGGGCCGAAGCTTTCTTT
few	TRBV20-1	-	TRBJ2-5	CSAAPSETQYF	TGCAGTGCTGCGCCATCGGAGACCCAGTACTTC
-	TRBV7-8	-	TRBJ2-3	CASSLVTGVETDTQYF	TGTGCCAGCAGCTTAGTTACCGGGGTTGAAACAGATACGCAGTATTTT
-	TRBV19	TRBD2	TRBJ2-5	CASSTLAGGAETQYF	TGTGCCAGTAGTACTTTAGCGGGAGGAGCGGAGACCCAGTACTTC
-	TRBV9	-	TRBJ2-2	CASAFMDTGELFF	TGTGCCAGCGCGTTCATGGACACCGGGGAGCTGTTTTTT
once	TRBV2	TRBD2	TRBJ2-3	CASSETSGSLDTQYF	TGTGCCAGCAGTGAAACTAGCGGGAGCTTAGATACGCAGTATTTT
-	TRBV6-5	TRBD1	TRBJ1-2	CASSPGTVNYGYTF	TGTGCCAGCAGCCCCGGGACAGTTAACTATGGCTACACCTTC
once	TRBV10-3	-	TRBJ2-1	CAISESPGNSYNEQFF	TGTGCCATCAGTGAGTCCCCGGGAAACTCCTACAATGAGCAGTTCTTC
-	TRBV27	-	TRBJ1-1	CASSLWGGREAFF	TGTGCCAGCAGTTTATGGGGCGGCCGTGAAGCTTTCTTT
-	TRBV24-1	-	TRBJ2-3	CATSDLVLGGNTQYF	TGTGCCACCAGTGATTTGGTTTTAGGCGGCAATACGCAGTATTTT
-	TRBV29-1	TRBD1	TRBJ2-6	CSASYRGRESSGANVLTF	TGCAGCGCTTCTTACAGGGGGCGAGAGAGCTCTGGGGCCAACGTCCTGACTTTC
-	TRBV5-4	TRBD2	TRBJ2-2	CASSEESGGTGELFF	TGTGCCAGCAGCGAGGAGTCGGGAGGGACCGGGGAGCTGTTTTTT
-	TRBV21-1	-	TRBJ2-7	CASSKGGGRPKAPSYEQYF	TGTGCCAGCAGCAAGGGGGGGGGTCGCCCCAAAGCCCCTTCCTACGAGCAGTACTTC